This T cell receptor beta chain was sequenced during a study of glioma-infiltrating T cells. Findings of the study overall: Very few CDR3 sequences were shared between tissue and blood. Tissue-blood divergence was below expectation in non-neoplastic patients, above in gliomas.

For this clonotype: Antigen unknown.

V was clipped by 1 base and J by 6 bases; unmatched bases: 2. The CDR3 contains 15 residues. Germline CDR1 is LGHDT and CDR2 is YNNKEL (reference sequence). Using RNA template, CDR3s of TCR alpha and beta were amplified with iRepertoire arm-PCR. For one-step reverse transcription and amplification, roughly 100-400 ng of tissue mRNA or PBMC total RNA was used. One entry per CDR3 protein results from TCRdb running MiXCR on the multiplex PCR reads. The sample records more than 100,000 distinct CDR3 sequences, less than 30% being singletons. The clonotype was recovered from a human donor with low-grade glioma or glioblastoma, undergoing nonglioma brain surgery, or in good health (not recorded which). The chain combines TRBV3-1 with TRBJ1-5; TRBD1 aligns across 11 bases. The sequenced material came from glioma tissue, nonneoplastic brain tissue, or PBMCs (not recorded which). CDR3 DNA sequence: TGTGCCAGCAGCCAAGGGACAGGGGGCAGTCAGCCCCAGCATTTT. Residues: CASSQGTGGSQPQHF. Filled out from reference TRBV3-1 and TRBJ1-5, the complete variable domain reads DTAVSQTPKYLVTQMGNDKSIKCEQNLGHDTMYWYKQDSKKFLKIMFSYNNKELIINETVPNRFSPKSPDKAHLNLHINSLELGDSAVYFCASSQGTGGSQPQHFGDGTRLSIL.